This TCR beta chain was sequenced in a study of beta chain features in type 1 diabetes. The study reverse transcribed the entire isolated RNA, so it sequenced expressed TCRB transcripts. The table came from immunoSEQ multiplex PCR; TCRdb's copy has only in-frame clones and leaves some out. Of approximately 150,000 clones listed, roughly 10% were seen once; the top ten hold 0.75%. Germline assignment: CDR1 MDHEN and CDR2 SYDVKM. The CDR3 loop spans 13 amino acids. Trimming took off 6 bases at V and 8 bases at J, with 16 bases between the two ends. To note about this clone: Its cognate antigen is unknown.

Study conclusions and caveats: TCRB CDR3s were moderately but significantly shorter in Type 1 diabetes patients in all four CD4+ subsets.

Sequenced: central memory CD4+ T cells from blood. The source is a man aged 30-40 years with type 1 diabetes. The J gene is TRBJ1-1, the V gene TRBV28, with D possibly being TRBD1 (6 bases). CDR3: CASRDSSLREAFF. The CDR3 region has the DNA TGTGCCAGCAGGGACAGCTCTCTTAGGGAAGCTTTCTTT.